The T cell receptor (beta chain) described here comes from a study of T cell responses to AZD1222 COVID-19 vaccine. A note on this clone: Antigen: not known.

In germline, CDR1 is MNHNY, CDR2 SVGAGI (reference sequence). V gave up 7 bases and J gave up 6 bases, with 16 bases separating them. The CDR3 contains 14 residues. The assay was immunoSEQ multiplex PCR, and TCRdb's table has in-frame clones only and misses some. The table includes under 150,000 clones, about 92% detected once. Findings and caveats of the study: Reportedly, nearly half of unique spike TCRs recognized epitopes outside B.1.351/B.1.1.7 mutations. Most donors were white British, females outnumbered males, and clonal diversity was possibly underestimated.

The origin of this receptor is an adult in good health. The chain uses TRBV6-6 and TRBJ2-1; the D gene is possibly TRBD2 (7 bases). Sequences were derived from peripheral blood, sampled on day 0 of AZD1222 vaccination. The CDR3 DNA follows: TGTGCCAGCAAGGGGGGGCCCGACGGCAATGAGCAGTTCTTC. Encoded protein: CASKGGPDGNEQFF.